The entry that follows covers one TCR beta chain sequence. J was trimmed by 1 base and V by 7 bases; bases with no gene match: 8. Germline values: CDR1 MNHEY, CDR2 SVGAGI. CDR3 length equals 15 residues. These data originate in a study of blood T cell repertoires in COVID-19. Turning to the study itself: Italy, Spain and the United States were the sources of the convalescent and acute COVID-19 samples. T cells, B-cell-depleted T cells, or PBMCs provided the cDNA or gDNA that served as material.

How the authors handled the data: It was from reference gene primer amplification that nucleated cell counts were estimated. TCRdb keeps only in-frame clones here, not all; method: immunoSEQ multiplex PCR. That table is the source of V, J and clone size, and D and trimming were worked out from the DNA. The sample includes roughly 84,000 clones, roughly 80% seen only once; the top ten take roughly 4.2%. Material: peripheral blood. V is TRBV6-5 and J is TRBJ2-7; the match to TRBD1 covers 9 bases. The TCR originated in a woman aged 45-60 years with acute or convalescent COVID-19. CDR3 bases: TGTGCCAGCAACAAGGGACAGGGCAGGTCCTACGAGCAGTACTTC. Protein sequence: CASNKGQGRSYEQYF.